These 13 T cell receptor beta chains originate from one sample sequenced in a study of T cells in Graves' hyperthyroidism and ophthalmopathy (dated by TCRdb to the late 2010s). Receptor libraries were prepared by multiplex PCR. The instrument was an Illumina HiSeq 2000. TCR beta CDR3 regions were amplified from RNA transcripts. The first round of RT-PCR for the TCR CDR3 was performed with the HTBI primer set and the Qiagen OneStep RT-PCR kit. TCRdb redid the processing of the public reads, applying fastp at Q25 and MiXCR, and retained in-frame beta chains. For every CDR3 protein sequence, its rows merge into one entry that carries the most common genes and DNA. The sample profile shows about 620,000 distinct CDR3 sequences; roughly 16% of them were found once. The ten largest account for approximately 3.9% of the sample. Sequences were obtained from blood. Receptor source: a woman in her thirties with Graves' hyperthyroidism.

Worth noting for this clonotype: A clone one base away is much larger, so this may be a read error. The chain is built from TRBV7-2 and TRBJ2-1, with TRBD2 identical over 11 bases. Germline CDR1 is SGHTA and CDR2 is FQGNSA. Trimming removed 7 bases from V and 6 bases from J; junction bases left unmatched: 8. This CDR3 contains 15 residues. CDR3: CASTTALAGVNEQFF. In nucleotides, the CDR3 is TGTGCCAGCACTACGGCACTAGCGGGAGTCAATGAGCAGTTCTTC.

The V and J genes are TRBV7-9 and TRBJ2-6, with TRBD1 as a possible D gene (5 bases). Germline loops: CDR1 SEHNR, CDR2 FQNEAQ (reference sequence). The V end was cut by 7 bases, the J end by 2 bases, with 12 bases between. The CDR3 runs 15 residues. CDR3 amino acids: CASNEAGTGANVLTF. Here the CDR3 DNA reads TGTGCCAGCAACGAAGCAGGGACTGGGGCCAACGTCCTGACTTTC.

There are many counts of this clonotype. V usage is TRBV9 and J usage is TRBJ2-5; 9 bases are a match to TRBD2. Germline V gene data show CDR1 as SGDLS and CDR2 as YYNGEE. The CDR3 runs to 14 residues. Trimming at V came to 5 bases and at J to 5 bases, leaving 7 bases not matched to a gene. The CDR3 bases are TGTGCCAGCAGTCATGGGACTAGCCGGGAGACCCAGTACTTC. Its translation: CASSHGTSRETQYF.

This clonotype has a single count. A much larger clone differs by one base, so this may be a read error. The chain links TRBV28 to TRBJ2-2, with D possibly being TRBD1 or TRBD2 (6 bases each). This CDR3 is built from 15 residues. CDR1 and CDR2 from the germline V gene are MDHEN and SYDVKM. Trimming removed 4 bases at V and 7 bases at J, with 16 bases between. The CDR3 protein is CASSCRGQTSGELFF. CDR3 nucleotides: TGTGCCAGCAGTTGCCGCGGACAGACTAGCGGGGAGCTGTTTTTT.

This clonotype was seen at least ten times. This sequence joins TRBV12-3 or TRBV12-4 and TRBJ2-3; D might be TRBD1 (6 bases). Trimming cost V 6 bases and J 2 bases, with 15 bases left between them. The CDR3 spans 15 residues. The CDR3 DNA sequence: TGTGCCAGCAGCTACAGGGTAATGGACACAGATACGCAGTATTTT. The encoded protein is CASSYRVMDTDTQYF.

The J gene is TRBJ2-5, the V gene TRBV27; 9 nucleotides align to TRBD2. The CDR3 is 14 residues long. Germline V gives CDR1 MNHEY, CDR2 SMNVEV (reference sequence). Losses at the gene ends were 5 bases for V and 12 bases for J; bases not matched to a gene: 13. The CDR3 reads CASSTGLAGPREYF. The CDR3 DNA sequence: TGTGCCAGCAGTACGGGACTAGCTGGCCCCAGGGAGTACTTC.

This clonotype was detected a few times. CDR3 DNA sequence: TGCGCCAGCAGTGAGTACAGGGAGAAGAACACTGAAGCTTTCTTT. Its translation: CASSEYREKNTEAFF. The chain has TRBV10-1 and TRBJ1-1, with D possibly being TRBD1 (6 bases). V was shortened by 1 base and J by 1 base, with 10 bases between the two germline ends. The length of the CDR3 is 15 residues. CDR1 is WNHNN and CDR2 is SYGVQD in the germline V gene (reference sequence).

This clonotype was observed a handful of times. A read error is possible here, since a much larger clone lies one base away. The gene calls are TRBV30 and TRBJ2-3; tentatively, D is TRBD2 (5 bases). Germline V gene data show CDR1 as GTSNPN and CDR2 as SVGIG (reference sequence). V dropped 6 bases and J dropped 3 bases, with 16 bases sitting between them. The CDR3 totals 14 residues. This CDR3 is CACVDGLRTDTQYF. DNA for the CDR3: TGTGCCTGCGTCGACGGACTGCGAACAGATACGCAGTATTTT.

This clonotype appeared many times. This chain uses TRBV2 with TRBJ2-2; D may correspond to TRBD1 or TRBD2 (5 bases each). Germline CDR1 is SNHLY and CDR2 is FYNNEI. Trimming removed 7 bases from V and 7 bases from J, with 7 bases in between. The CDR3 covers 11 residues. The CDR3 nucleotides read TGTGCCAGCACGAGGGGCGGGGAGCTGTTTTTT. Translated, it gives CASTRGGELFF.

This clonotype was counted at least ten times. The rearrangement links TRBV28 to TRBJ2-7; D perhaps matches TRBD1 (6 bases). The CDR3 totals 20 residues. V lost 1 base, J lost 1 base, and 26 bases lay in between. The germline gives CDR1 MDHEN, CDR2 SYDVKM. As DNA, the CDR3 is TGTGCCAGCAGTTTATTCCCAGCTTTCGCGCAGGGGCAGGTGTCCTACGAGCAGTACTTC. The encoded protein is CASSLFPAFAQGQVSYEQYF.

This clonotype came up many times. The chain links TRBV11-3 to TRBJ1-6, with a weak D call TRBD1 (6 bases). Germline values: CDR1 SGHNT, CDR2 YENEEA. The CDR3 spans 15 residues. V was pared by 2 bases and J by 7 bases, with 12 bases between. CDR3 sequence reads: CASSLHAGDNSPLHF. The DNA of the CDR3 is TGTGCCAGCAGCTTACACGCAGGGGACAATTCACCCCTCCACTTT.

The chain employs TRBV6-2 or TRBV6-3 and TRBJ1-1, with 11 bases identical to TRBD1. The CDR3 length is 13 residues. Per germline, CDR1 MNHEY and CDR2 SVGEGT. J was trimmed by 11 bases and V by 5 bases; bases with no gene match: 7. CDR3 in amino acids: CASSPDRGRFAFF. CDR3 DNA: TGTGCCAGCAGTCCGGACAGGGGGCGCTTCGCTTTCTTT.

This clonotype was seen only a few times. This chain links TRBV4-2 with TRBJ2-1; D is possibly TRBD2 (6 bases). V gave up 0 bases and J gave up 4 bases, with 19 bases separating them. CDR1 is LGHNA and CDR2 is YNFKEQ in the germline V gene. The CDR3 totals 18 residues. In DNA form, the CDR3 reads TGTGCCAGCAGCCAAGATAGTTTCGAGGCTAGCGCGTACAATGAGCAGTTCTTC. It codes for CASSQDSFEASAYNEQFF.